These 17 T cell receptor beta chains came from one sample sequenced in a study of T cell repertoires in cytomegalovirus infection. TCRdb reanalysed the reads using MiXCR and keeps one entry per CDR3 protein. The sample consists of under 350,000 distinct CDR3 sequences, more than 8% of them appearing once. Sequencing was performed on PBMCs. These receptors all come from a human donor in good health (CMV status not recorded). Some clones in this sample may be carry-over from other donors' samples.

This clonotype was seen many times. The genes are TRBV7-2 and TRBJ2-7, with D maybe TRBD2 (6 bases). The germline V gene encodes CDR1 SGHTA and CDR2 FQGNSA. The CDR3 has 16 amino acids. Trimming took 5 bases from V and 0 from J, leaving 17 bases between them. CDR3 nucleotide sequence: TGTGCCAGCAGCCTCGCGGGCGGGGCGACCTCCTACGAGCAGTACTTC. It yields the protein CASSLAGGATSYEQYF.

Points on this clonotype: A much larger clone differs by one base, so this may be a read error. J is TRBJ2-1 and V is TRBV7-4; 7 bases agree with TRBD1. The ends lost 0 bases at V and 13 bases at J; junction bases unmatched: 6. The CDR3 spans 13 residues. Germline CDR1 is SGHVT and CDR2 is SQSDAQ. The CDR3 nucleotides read TGTGCCAGCAGCTTAGCCGGGACAGACCTACAGTTCTTC. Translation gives CASSLAGTDLQFF. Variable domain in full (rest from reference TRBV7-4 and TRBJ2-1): GAGVSQSPRYKVAKRGRDVALRCDSISGHVTLYWYRQTLGQGSEVLTYSQSDAQRDKSGRPSGRFSAERPERSVSTLKIQRTEQGDSAVYLCASSLAGTDLQFFGPGTRLTVL.

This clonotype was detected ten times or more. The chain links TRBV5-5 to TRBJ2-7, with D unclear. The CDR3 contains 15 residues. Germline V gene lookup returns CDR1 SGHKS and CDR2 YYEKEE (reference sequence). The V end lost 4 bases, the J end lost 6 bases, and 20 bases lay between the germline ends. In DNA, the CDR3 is TGTGCCAGCAGCCCCCTTAAGTCCCATTTGACCGAGCAGTACTTC. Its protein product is CASSPLKSHLTEQYF.

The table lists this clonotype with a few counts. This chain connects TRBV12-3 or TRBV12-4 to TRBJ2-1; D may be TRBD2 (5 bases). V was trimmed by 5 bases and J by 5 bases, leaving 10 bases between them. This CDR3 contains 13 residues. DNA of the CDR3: TGTGCCAGCAGTAAAGGGAGAAACAATGAGCAGTTCTTC. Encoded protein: CASSKGRNNEQFF.

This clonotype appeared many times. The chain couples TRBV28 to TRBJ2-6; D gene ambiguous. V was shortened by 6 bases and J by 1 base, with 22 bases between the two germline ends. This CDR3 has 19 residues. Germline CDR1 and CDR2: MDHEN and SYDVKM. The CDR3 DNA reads TGTGCCAGCAGGCAAACCCTGACACCCGCGAGGTCTGGGGCCAACGTCCTGACTTTC. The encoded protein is CASRQTLTPARSGANVLTF. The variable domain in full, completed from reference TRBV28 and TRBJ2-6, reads DVKVTQSSRYLVKRTGEKVFLECVQDMDHENMFWYRQDPGLGLRLIYFSYDVKMKEKGDIPEGYSVSREKKERFSLILESASTNQTSMYLCASRQTLTPARSGANVLTFGAGSRLTVL.

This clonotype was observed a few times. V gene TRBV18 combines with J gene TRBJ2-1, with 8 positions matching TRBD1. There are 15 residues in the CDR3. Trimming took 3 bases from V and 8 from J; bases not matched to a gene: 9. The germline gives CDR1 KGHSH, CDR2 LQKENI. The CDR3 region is CASSPIGQGVDEQFF. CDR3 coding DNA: TGTGCCAGCTCACCGATTGGACAGGGAGTGGATGAGCAGTTCTTC. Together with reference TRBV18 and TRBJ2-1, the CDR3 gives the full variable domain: NAGVMQNPRHLVRRRGQEARLRCSPMKGHSHVYWYRQLPEEGLKFMVYLQKENIIDESGMPKERFSAEFPKEGPSILRIQQVVRGDSAAYFCASSPIGQGVDEQFFGPGTRLTVL.

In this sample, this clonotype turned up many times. CDR3 bases: TGCAGTGCTGCACAGGCCGCCCTAGCCAAAAACATTCAGTACTTC. Translated, it gives CSAAQAALAKNIQYF. V is TRBV20-1 and J is TRBJ2-4; possibly TRBD1 for D (5 bases). Per the germline V gene, CDR1 is DFQATT and CDR2 is SNEGSKA (reference sequence). Between the trimmed V and J ends, which lost 5 bases and 0 bases, there was a span of 14 bases. The CDR3 runs to 15 residues.

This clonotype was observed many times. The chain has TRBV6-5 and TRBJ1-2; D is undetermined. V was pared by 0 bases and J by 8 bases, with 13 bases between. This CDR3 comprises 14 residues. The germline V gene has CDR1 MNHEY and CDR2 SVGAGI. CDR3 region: CASSYSISSLGYTF. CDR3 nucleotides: TGTGCCAGCAGTTACTCGATTTCCAGCCTCGGCTACACCTTC.

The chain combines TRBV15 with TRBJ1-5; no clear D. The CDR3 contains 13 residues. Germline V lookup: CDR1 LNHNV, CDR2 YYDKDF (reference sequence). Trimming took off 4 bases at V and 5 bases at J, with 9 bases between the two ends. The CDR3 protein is CATSTGWDQPQHF. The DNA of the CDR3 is TGTGCCACCAGCACCGGATGGGATCAGCCCCAGCATTTT.

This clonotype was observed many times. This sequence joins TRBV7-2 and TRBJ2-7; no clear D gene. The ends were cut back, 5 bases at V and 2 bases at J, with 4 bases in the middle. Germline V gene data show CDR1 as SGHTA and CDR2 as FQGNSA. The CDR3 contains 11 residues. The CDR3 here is CASSATYEQYF. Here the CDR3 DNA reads TGTGCCAGCAGCGCCACCTACGAGCAGTACTTC.

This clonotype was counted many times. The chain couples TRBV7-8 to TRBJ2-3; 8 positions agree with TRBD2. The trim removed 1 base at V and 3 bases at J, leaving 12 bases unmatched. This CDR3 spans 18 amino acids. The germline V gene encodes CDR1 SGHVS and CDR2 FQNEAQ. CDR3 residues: CASSLVRGGRAGTDTQYF. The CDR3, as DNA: TGTGCCAGCAGCTTAGTACGGGGGGGCCGCGCGGGAACAGATACGCAGTATTTT. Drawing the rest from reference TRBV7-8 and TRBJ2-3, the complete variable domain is GAGVSQSPRYKVAKRGQDVALRCDPISGHVSLFWYQQALGQGPEFLTYFQNEAQLDKSGLPSDRFFAERPEGSVSTLKIQRTQQEDSAVYLCASSLVRGGRAGTDTQYFGPGTRLTVL.

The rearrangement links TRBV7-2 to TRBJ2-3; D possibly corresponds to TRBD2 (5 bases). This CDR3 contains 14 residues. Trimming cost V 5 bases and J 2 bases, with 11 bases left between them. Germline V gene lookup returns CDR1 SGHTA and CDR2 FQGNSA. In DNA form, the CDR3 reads TGTGCCAGCAGCCGGCGGGTATCCACAGATACGCAGTATTTT. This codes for CASSRRVSTDTQYF.

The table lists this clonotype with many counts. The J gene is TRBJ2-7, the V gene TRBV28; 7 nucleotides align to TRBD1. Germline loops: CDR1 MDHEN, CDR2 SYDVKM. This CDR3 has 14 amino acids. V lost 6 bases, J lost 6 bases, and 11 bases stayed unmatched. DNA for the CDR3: TGTGCCAGCAGGGGGACAGAGTACGTATCCGAGCAGTACTTC. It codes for CASRGTEYVSEQYF.

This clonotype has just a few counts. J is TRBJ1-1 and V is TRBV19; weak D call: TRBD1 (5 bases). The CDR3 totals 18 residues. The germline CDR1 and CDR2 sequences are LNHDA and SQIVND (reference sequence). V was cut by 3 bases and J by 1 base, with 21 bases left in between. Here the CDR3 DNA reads TGTGCCAGTAGTATGATAGCCGGACGGACACTCGGGAACACTGAAGCTTTCTTT. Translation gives CASSMIAGRTLGNTEAFF.

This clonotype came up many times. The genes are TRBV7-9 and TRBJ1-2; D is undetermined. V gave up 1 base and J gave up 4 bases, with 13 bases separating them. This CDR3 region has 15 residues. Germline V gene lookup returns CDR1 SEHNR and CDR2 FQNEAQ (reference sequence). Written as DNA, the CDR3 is TGTGCCAGCAGCTTAGGGGGAGAAGTAATCTATGGCTACACCTTC. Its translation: CASSLGGEVIYGYTF.

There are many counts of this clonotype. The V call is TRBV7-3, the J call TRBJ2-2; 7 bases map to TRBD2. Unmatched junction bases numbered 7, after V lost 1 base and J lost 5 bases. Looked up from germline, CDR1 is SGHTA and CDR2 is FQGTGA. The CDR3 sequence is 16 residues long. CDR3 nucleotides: TGTGCCAGCAGCTTAATAGGCGGGAGAAAAACCGGGGAGCTGTTTTTT. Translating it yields CASSLIGGRKTGELFF. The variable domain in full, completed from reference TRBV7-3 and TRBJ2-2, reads GAGVSQTPSNKVTEKGKYVELRCDPISGHTALYWYRQSLGQGPEFLIYFQGTGAADDSGLPNDRFFAVRPEGSVSTLKIQRTERGDSAVYLCASSLIGGRKTGELFFGEGSRLTVL.

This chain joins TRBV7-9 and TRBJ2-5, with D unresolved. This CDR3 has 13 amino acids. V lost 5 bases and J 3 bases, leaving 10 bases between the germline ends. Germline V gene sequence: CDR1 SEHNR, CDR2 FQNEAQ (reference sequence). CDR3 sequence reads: CASSPVGEETQYF. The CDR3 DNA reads TGTGCCAGCAGCCCCGTTGGGGAAGAGACCCAGTACTTC.